The present T cell receptor (beta chain) was sequenced within a study of CD8 T cells in Susac syndrome. With respect to this clonotype: The target antigen is unknown.

Study results and caveats: By the study's own acknowledgment, its TCR sequencing and HLA analysis included relatively few individuals.

The CDR3 has 16 amino acids. Germline V gene sequence: CDR1 SQVTM, CDR2 ANQGSEA. V trimming: 4 bases; J trimming: 0 bases; junction bases outside the gene matches: 8. About 0.45 to 1 ug RNA was reverse transcribed with random hexamers. MiXCR was run by TCRdb on the immunoSEQ multiplex PCR reads, yielding one entry per CDR3 protein. The data show approximately 110,000 distinct CDR3 sequences, 85% to 95% seen once. The chain combines TRBV29-1 with TRBJ2-1, with 8 bases aligning to TRBD2. The sample comprised CD8+ T cells from PBMCs. This TCR was recovered from a human donor with multiple sclerosis. The CDR3 loop reads CSVVLTSVSSYNEQFF. CDR3 DNA sequence: TGCAGCGTTGTGTTGACTAGCGTTAGCTCCTACAATGAGCAGTTCTTC.